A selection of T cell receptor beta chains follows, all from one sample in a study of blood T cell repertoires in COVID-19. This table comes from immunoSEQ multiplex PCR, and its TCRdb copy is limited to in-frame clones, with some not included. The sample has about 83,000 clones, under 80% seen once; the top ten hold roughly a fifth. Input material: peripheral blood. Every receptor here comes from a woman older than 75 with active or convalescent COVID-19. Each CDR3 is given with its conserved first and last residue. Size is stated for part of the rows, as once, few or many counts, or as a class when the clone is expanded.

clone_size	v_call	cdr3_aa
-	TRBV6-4	CASSAEGENRCEQYF
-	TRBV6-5	CASRKTAGTEAFF
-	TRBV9	CASGPGWAGGPETQYF
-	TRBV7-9	CASSPRGSLNTEAFF
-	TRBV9	CASSVEGQGFYGYTF
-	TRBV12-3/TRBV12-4	CAGRRQGESEAFF
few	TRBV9	CASSRDSGNEKLFF
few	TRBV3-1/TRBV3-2	CASSPIAGGGETQYF
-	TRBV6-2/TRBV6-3	CASSYYPARDTEAFF
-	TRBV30	CAWDAGQGRYEQYF
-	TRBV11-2	CASSLDASRQETQYF
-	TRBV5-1	CASSRLGGKETQYF